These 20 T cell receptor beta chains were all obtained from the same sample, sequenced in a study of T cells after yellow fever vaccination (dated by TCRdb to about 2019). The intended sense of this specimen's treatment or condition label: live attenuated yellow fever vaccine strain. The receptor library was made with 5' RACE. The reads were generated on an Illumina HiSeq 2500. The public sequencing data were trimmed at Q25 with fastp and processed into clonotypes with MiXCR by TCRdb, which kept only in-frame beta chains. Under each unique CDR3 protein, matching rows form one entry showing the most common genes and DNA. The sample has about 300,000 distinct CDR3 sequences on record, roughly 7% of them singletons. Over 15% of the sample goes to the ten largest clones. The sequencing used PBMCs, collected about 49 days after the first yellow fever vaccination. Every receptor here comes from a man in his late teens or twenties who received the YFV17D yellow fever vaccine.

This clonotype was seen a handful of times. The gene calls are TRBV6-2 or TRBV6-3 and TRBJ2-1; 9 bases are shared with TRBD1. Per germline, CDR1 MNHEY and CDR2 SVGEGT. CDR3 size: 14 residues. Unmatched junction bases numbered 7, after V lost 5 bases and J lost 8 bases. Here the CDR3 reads CASSILRDRDEQFF. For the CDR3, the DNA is TGTGCCAGCAGTATCCTCAGGGACAGGGATGAGCAGTTCTTC.

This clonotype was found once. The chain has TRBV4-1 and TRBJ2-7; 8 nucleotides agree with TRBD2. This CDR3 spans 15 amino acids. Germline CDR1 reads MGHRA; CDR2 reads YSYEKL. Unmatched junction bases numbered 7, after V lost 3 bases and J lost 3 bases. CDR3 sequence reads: CASSQRGGTSYEQYF. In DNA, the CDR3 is TGCGCCAGCAGCCAGAGGGGAGGGACTAGCTACGAGCAGTACTTC.

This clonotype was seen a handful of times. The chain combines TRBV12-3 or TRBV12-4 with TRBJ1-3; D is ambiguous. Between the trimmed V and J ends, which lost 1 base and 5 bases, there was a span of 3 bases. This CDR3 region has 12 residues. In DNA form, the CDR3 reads TGTGCCAGCAGTTTAGAACGAAACACCATATATTTT. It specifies CASSLERNTIYF.

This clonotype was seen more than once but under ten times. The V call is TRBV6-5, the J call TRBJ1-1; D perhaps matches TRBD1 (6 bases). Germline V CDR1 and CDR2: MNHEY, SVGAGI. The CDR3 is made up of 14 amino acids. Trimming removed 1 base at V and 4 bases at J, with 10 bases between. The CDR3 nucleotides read TGTGCCAGCAGTTACTGGGGGCGCGGCACTGAAGCTTTCTTT. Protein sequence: CASSYWGRGTEAFF.

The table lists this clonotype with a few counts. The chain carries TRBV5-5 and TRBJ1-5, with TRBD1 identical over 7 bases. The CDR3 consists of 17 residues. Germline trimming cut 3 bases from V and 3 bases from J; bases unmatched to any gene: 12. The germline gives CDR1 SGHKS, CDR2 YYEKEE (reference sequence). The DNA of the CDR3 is TGTGCCAGCAGCTCGCGTTTTCGACAGGGCCTCAATCAGCCCCAGCATTTT. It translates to CASSSRFRQGLNQPQHF.

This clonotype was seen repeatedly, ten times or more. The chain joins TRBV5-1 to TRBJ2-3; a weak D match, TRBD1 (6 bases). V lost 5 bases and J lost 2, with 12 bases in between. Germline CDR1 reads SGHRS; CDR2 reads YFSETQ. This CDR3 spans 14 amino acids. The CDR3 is CASRRGQATDTQYF. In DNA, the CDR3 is TGCGCCAGCAGACGGGGACAAGCCACAGATACGCAGTATTTT.

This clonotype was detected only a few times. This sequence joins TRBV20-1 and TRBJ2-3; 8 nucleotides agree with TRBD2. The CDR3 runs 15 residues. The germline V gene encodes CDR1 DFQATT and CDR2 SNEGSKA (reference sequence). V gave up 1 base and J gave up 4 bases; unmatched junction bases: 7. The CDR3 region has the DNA TGCAGTGCTAGAGTTAGCGGGGCGAGGGCAGATACGCAGTATTTT. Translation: CSARVSGARADTQYF.

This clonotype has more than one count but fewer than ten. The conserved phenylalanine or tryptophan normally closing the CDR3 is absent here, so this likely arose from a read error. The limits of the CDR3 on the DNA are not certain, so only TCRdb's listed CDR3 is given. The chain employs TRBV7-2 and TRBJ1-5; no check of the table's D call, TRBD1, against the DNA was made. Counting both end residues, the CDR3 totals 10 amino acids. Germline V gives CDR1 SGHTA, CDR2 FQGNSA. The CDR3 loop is CASSLQTPGQ.

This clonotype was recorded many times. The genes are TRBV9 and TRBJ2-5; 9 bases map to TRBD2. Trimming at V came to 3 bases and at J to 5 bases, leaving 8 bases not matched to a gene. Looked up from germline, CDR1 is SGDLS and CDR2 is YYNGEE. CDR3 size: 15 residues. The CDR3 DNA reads TGTGCCAGCAGCGATAGCGGGGGAGCTCTGGAGACCCAGTACTTC. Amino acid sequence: CASSDSGGALETQYF.

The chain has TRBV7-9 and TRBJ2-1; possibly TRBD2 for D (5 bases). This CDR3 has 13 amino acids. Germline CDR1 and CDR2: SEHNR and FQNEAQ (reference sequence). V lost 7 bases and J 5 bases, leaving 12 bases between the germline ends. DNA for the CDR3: TGTGCCAGCACCTGGACTGCGGACAATGAGCAGTTCTTC. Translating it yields CASTWTADNEQFF.

The CDR3 coding sequence is TGTGCCAGCAGTTACAGGGGGAGCCTAGACACCGGGGAGCTGTTTTTT. Translated, it gives CASSYRGSLDTGELFF. The chain combines TRBV6-5 with TRBJ2-2; TRBD1 might be the D (6 bases). Per the germline V gene, CDR1 is MNHEY and CDR2 is SVGAGI. The V end lost 2 bases, the J end lost 3 bases, and 13 bases lay between the germline ends. The CDR3 is 16 amino acids.

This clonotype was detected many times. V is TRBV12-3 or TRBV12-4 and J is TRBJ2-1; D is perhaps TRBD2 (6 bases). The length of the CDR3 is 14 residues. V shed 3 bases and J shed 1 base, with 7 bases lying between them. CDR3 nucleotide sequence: TGTGCCAGCAGTTTCGGGGGTTCCTACAATGAGCAGTTCTTC. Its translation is CASSFGGSYNEQFF.

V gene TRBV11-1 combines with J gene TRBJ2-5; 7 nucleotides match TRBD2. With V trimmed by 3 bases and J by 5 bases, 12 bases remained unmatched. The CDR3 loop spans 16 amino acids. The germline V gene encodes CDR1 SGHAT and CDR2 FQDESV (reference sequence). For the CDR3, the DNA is TGTGCCAGCAGCTTCCCAGGGAGGAGGGGAGGGGAGACCCAGTACTTC. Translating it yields CASSFPGRRGGETQYF.

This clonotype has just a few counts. CDR3 in DNA: TGTGCCAGCAGTTTGCACGGACGGGATCAGCCCCAGCATTTT. This encodes CASSLHGRDQPQHF. The chain carries TRBV27 and TRBJ1-5; no reliable D call. The CDR3 extends over 14 amino acids. V was cut by 3 bases and J by 5 bases, with 11 bases left in between. Germline assignment: CDR1 MNHEY and CDR2 SMNVEV (reference sequence).

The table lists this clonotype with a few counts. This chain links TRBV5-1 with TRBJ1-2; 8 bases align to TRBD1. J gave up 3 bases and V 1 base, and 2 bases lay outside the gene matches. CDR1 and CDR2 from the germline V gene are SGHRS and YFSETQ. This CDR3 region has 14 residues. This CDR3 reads CASSLQGAYYGYTF. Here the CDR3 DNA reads TGCGCCAGCAGCTTGCAGGGGGCGTACTATGGCTACACCTTC. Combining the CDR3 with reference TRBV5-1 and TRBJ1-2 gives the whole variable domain KAGVTQTPRYLIKTRGQQVTLSCSPISGHRSVSWYQQTPGQGLQFLFEYFSETQRNKGNFPGRFSGRQFSNSRSEMNVSTLELGDSALYLCASSLQGAYYGYTFGSGTRLTVV.

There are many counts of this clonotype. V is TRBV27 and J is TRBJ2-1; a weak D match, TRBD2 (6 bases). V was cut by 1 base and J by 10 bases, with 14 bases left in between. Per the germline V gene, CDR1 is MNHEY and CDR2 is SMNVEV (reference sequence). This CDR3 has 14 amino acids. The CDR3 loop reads CASSLLLPGVEQFF. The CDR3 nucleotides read TGTGCCAGCAGTTTATTACTCCCGGGGGTCGAGCAGTTCTTC.

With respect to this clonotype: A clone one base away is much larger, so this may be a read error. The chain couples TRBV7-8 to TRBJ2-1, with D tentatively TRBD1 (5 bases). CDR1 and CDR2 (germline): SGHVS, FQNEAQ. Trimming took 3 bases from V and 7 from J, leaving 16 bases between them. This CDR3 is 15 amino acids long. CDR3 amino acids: CASSFAAPGYNEQFF. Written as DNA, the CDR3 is TGTGCCAGCAGCTTCGCTGCTCCAGGGTATAATGAGCAGTTCTTC.

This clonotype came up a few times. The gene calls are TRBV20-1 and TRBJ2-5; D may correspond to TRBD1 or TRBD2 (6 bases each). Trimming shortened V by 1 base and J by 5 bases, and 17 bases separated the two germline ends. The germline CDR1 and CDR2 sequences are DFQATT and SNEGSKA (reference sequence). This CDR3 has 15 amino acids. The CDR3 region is CSARAPRGPGETQYF. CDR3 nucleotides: TGCAGTGCTAGAGCCCCCCGGGGGCCCGGGGAGACCCAGTACTTC.

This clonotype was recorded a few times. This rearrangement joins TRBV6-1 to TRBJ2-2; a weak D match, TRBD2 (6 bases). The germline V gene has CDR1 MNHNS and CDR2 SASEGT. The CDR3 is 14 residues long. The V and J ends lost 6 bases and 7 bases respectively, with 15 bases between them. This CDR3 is CASSRGAGVGELFF. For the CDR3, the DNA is TGTGCCAGCAGCCGCGGGGCCGGTGTCGGGGAGCTGTTTTTT.

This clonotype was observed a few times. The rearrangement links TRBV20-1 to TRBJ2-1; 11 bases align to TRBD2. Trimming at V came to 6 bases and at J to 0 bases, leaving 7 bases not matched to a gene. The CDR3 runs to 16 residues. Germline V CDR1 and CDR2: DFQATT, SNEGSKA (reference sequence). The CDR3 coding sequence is TGCAGTGCGACTCTAGCGGGGGGAAGCTCCTACAATGAGCAGTTCTTC. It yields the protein CSATLAGGSSYNEQFF.